This T cell receptor beta chain was identified during a study of T cell changes during pregnancy in multiple sclerosis. The table came from immunoSEQ multiplex PCR; TCRdb's copy has only in-frame clones and leaves some out. The data hold tens of thousands of clones, with about 91% observed a single time. Sequences were derived from CD4+ T cells from peripheral blood mononuclear cells, sampled after pregnancy. The source of this sequence is a female donor in good health, enrolled as a control in a pregnancy study.

This chain's CDR3 is CASRQGRYGYTF. CDR3 in DNA: TGTGCCAGCAGACAGGGGCGGTATGGCTACACCTTC. This rearrangement joins TRBV6-5 to TRBJ1-2; 7 nucleotides agree with TRBD1. The V segment lost 6 bases and the J segment 5 bases; nucleotides outside the gene matches: 3. The CDR3 runs to 12 residues. CDR1 is MNHEY and CDR2 is SVGAGI in the germline V gene.